What follows is one TCR beta chain and its context. This sample is drawn from a study of blood T cell repertoires in COVID-19. Profiled with immunoSEQ multiplex PCR; TCRdb holds only in-frame clones, not every one. The sample includes 200,000 to 250,000 clones, around four fifths seen only once; the top ten take roughly 8%. The TCR sequence derives from a woman at least 80 years old with COVID-19, enrolled during active disease. The source material was peripheral blood.

The CDR3 nucleotides are TGTGCCAGCAGCTTACAAAGCTCTGGGGCCAACGTCCTGACTTTC. The encoded protein is CASSLQSSGANVLTF. The genes are TRBV2 and TRBJ2-6, with D unresolved. Germline-derived CDR1 and CDR2 are SNHLY and FYNNEI. V was clipped by 6 bases and J by 0 bases, with 9 bases between them. This CDR3 comprises 15 residues.